This T cell receptor beta chain originates from a study of Graves' ophthalmopathy and Graves' hyperthyroidism. Across the whole study: The collection of peripheral blood took place at initial diagnosis, before any treatment.

All donors with ophthalmopathy were recorded as having moderate-to-severe activity, CAS ≥3, NOSPECS ≥4 and a duration under 3 months. In this cohort, patients with other autoimmune diseases, uncontrolled infections, pregnancy or lactation were excluded. Germline lookup yields CDR1 DFQATT and CDR2 SNEGSKA (reference sequence). This CDR3 is built from 18 residues. V was pared by 5 bases and J by 1 base, with 24 bases between. RNA transcripts yielded amplified TCR beta CDR3 regions. Second-round multiplex PCR came after first-round RT-PCR with HTBI primers. TCRdb called the multiplex PCR reads again in MiXCR, with one record for every CDR3 protein. The table lists about 740,000 distinct CDR3 sequences, about 44% of them singletons.

Sequencing was performed on peripheral blood. The rearrangement links TRBV20-1 to TRBJ1-5, with D possibly matching TRBD1 (5 bases). The receptor was derived from an adult man with Graves' ophthalmopathy. The CDR3 nucleotides read TGCAGTGCTTACGACGCCCTAGAACTAGGACAAAGCAATCAGCCCCAGCATTTT. Its translation: CSAYDALELGQSNQPQHF.